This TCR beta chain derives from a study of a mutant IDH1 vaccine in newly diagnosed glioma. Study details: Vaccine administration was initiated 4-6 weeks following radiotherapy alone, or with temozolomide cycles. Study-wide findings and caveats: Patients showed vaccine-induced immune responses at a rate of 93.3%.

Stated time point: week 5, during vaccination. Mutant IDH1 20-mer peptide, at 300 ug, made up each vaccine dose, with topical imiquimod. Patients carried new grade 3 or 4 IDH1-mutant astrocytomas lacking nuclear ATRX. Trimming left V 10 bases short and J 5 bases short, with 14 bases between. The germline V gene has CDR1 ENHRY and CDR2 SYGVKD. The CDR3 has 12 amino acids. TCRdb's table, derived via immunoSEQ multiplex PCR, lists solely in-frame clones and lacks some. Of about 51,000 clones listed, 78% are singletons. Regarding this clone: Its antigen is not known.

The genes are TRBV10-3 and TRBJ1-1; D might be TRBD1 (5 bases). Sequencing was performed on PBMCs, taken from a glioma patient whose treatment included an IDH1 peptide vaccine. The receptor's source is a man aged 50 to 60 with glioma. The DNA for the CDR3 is TGTGCCACCGGGACTTTGGGGACTGAAGCTTTCTTT. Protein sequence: CATGTLGTEAFF.